These 28 T cell receptor beta chains were sequenced from one sample in a study of CD8+CD57+ T cells in acquired aplastic anemia. The TCR beta profiling, which covered VDJ combination and CDR3 sequence, was carried out using genomic DNA as the template. One entry per CDR3 protein, called by TCRdb with MiXCR from the reads. The sample consists of about 130,000 distinct CDR3 sequences, 48% of them appearing once. The source material was sorted CD4+, CD8+, or CD8+CD57+ T cells (not recorded which) from PBMCs. These receptors originate from a human donor in good health, serving as a control.

Many counts were recorded for this clonotype. V gene TRBV12-3 or TRBV12-4 combines with J gene TRBJ1-5; TRBD1 matches at 8 bases. This CDR3 region has 14 residues. J was trimmed by 3 bases and V by 5 bases; bases with no gene match: 3. For the CDR3, the DNA is TGTGCCAGCAGTGCGACAGGGGACAATCAGCCCCAGCATTTT. This sequence encodes CASSATGDNQPQHF.

Details on this clonotype: A much larger clone lies one base from this, so it may be a read error. The chain joins TRBV20-1 to TRBJ2-1; TRBD2 matches at 8 bases. The CDR3 has 15 amino acids. Germline assignment: CDR1 DFQATT and CDR2 SNEGSKA (reference sequence). The trim removed 4 bases at V and 9 bases at J, leaving 14 bases unmatched. Here the CDR3 DNA reads TGCAGTGCTACTTATATATGGCGGGGGGTGGGTGAGCAGTTCTTC. It specifies CSATYIWRGVGEQFF.

The chain carries TRBV20-1 and TRBJ1-5; maybe TRBD1 (6 bases). The V end lost 6 bases, the J end lost 0 bases, and 18 bases lay between the germline ends. The germline V gene has CDR1 DFQATT and CDR2 SNEGSKA (reference sequence). This CDR3 spans 16 amino acids. CDR3 in amino acids: CSASSMGQHSNQPQHF. In DNA, the CDR3 is TGCAGTGCCAGTAGCATGGGACAACATAGCAATCAGCCCCAGCATTTT.

The chain recombines TRBV24-1 with TRBJ2-1, with unresolved D. This CDR3 has 11 residues. Between the trimmed V and J ends, which lost 4 bases and 10 bases, there was a span of 7 bases. The germline V gene encodes CDR1 KGHDR and CDR2 SFDVKD. CDR3 nucleotide sequence: TGTGCCACCAGTGACAGGACCGAGCAGTTCTTC. Its protein is CATSDRTEQFF.

In its sample, this clonotype was seen many times. The rearrangement uses TRBV7-2 and TRBJ2-5, with unresolved D. The CDR3 contains 14 residues. Between the trimmed V and J ends, which lost 5 bases and 3 bases, there was a span of 13 bases. The germline V gene has CDR1 SGHTA and CDR2 FQGNSA. The CDR3 DNA is TGTGCCAGCAGCCACTTCGGACCGGAAGAGACCCAGTACTTC. Translated, it gives CASSHFGPEETQYF.

The chain recombines TRBV14 with TRBJ2-7; 8 nucleotides align to TRBD1. V gave up 0 bases and J gave up 11 bases; unmatched junction bases: 15. The CDR3 totals 16 residues. CDR1 is SGHDN and CDR2 is FVKESK in the germline V gene. The CDR3 loop is CASSQESVGVPTGEYF. The DNA for the CDR3 is TGTGCCAGCAGCCAAGAATCAGTCGGGGTCCCGACAGGGGAGTACTTC. Filled out from reference TRBV14 and TRBJ2-7, the complete variable domain reads EAGVTQFPSHSVIEKGQTVTLRCDPISGHDNLYWYRRVMGKEIKFLLHFVKESKQDESGMPNNRFLAERTGGTYSTLKVQPAELEDSGVYFCASSQESVGVPTGEYFGPGTRLTVT.

Many counts were recorded for this clonotype. This chain's CDR3 is CASRLTGGDSYEQYF. CDR3 DNA sequence: TGTGCCAGCAGGCTGACAGGGGGCGACTCCTACGAGCAGTACTTC. The J gene is TRBJ2-7, the V gene TRBV6-1; 10 bases map to TRBD1. The junction had 5 bases not matched to a gene; V was cut back by 6 bases and J by 0 bases. Germline V gene data show CDR1 as MNHNS and CDR2 as SASEGT. The CDR3 has 15 residues.

The chain has TRBV25-1 and TRBJ2-7, with 11 nucleotides matching TRBD2. The CDR3 loop spans 18 amino acids. V dropped 6 bases and J dropped 7; count of bases not matched to a gene: 20. CDR1 and CDR2 (germline): MGHDK, SYGVNS. This CDR3 is CASSLVSVGLAGGREQYF. The CDR3 DNA is TGTGCCAGCAGCTTAGTCTCGGTCGGATTAGCGGGAGGGCGGGAGCAGTACTTC.

The chain has TRBV10-3 and TRBJ2-1; D possibly corresponds to TRBD2 (5 bases). Trimming cost V 4 bases and J 3 bases, with 13 bases left between them. The CDR3 loop spans 15 amino acids. Germline assignment: CDR1 ENHRY and CDR2 SYGVKD. The CDR3 DNA is TGTGCCATCAGTGGCTTTGCCGCGGGCTACAATGAGCAGTTCTTC. Translation gives CAISGFAAGYNEQFF.

This clonotype has at least ten counts. This chain connects TRBV28 to TRBJ2-7; D gene uncertain. There are 13 residues in the CDR3. CDR1 and CDR2 from the germline V gene are MDHEN and SYDVKM. Between the trimmed V and J ends, which lost 8 bases and 2 bases, there was a span of 13 bases. The CDR3 here is CASLGTAPYEQYF. The DNA of the CDR3 is TGTGCCAGCCTTGGAACGGCTCCCTACGAGCAGTACTTC.

This chain connects TRBV7-3 to TRBJ2-3; the match to TRBD2 covers 14 bases. V gave up 0 bases and J gave up 2 bases; unmatched junction bases: 4. Germline CDR1 SGHTA, CDR2 FQGTGA. CDR3 length: 18 residues. The CDR3 is CASSLTGLAGATTDTQYF. CDR3 sequence (DNA): TGTGCCAGCAGCTTAACGGGACTAGCGGGGGCGACCACAGATACGCAGTATTTT.

This clonotype was observed at least ten times. The gene calls are TRBV7-9 and TRBJ1-1; possible D gene TRBD1, 5 bases. Trimming cost V 0 bases and J 6 bases, with 11 bases left between them. Germline assignment: CDR1 SEHNR and CDR2 FQNEAQ (reference sequence). The CDR3 has 14 residues. The CDR3 nucleotides read TGTGCCAGCAGCTTAGCTCAGGGAGGGGCTGAAGCTTTCTTT. Amino acid sequence: CASSLAQGGAEAFF.

The rearrangement joins TRBV19 to TRBJ2-7; possible D gene TRBD1, 6 bases. V was cut by 3 bases and J by 0 bases, with 12 bases left in between. CDR1 LNHDA and CDR2 SQIVND come from the germline V gene (reference sequence). CDR3 length: 15 residues. CDR3 loop: CASSMSPDSSYEQYF. The DNA for the CDR3 is TGTGCCAGTAGTATGTCTCCGGACAGCTCCTACGAGCAGTACTTC.

The chain recombines TRBV7-9 with TRBJ2-5; the match to TRBD2 covers 7 bases. Unmatched junction bases numbered 7, after V lost 7 bases and J lost 5 bases. The CDR3 runs to 13 residues. Germline V gives CDR1 SEHNR, CDR2 FQNEAQ (reference sequence). Here the CDR3 DNA reads TGTGCCAGCATAGGCGGGGGAAGGGAGACCCAGTACTTC. This codes for CASIGGGRETQYF. Full variable domain (outside the CDR3, taken from reference TRBV7-9 and TRBJ2-5): DTGVSQNPRHKITKRGQNVTFRCDPISEHNRLYWYRQTLGQGPEFLTYFQNEAQLEKSRLLSDRFSAERPKGSFSTLEIQRTEQGDSAMYLCASIGGGRETQYFGPGTRLLVL.

This clonotype was observed many times. The chain employs TRBV27 and TRBJ2-7; D is uncertain. V was trimmed by 3 bases and J by 1 base, leaving 16 bases between them. The CDR3 has 16 amino acids. Germline V gene data show CDR1 as MNHEY and CDR2 as SMNVEV (reference sequence). CDR3 sequence: CASSFRADRRSYEQYF. The CDR3 region has the DNA TGTGCCAGCAGTTTTCGGGCGGACCGTAGGTCCTACGAGCAGTACTTC.

Many counts were recorded for this clonotype. The V gene is TRBV6-5, the J gene TRBJ2-1; D not certain. The V and J ends lost 4 bases and 2 bases respectively, with 6 bases between them. Germline assignment: CDR1 MNHEY and CDR2 SVGAGI. The CDR3 length is 13 residues. CDR3 residues: CASSSLAYNEQFF. The CDR3 coding sequence is TGTGCCAGCAGTTCCCTAGCCTACAATGAGCAGTTCTTC.

V gene TRBV15 combines with J gene TRBJ1-6, with D tentatively TRBD1 (6 bases). V shed 4 bases and J shed 7 bases, with 17 bases lying between them. Germline assignment: CDR1 LNHNV and CDR2 YYDKDF (reference sequence). The CDR3 loop spans 16 amino acids. CDR3: CATSTDRNMKNSPLHF. The CDR3 coding sequence is TGTGCCACCAGCACAGACAGGAACATGAAAAATTCACCCCTCCACTTT.

This chain connects TRBV6-1 to TRBJ2-7; a possible D gene is TRBD1 (6 bases). The germline CDR1 and CDR2 sequences are MNHNS and SASEGT. Trimming took off 5 bases at V and 6 bases at J, with 17 bases between the two ends. CDR3 length: 14 amino acids. In DNA form, the CDR3 reads TGTGCCAGCAGTACCGGGACACGAGGCTGCGAGCAGTACTTC. This sequence encodes CASSTGTRGCEQYF.

This clonotype was seen repeatedly, ten times or more. The genes are TRBV2 and TRBJ2-1; TRBD1 might be the D (7 bases). Deletions cut 7 bases from V and 4 bases from J, with 14 bases between. Germline V lookup: CDR1 SNHLY, CDR2 FYNNEI. CDR3 length equals 14 residues. The DNA of the CDR3 is TGTGCCAGCAAGGAGGGGGCCGCGTACAATGAGCAGTTCTTC. This codes for CASKEGAAYNEQFF.

The chain uses TRBV7-2 and TRBJ2-7; TRBD1 agrees at 9 bases. This CDR3 region has 15 residues. V dropped 5 bases and J dropped 4; count of bases not matched to a gene: 9. Germline-derived CDR1 and CDR2 are SGHTA and FQGNSA. The CDR3 region is CASSRGQGGSYEQYF. CDR3 DNA: TGTGCCAGCAGCCGGGGACAGGGTGGTTCGTACGAGCAGTACTTC.

The chain links TRBV29-1 to TRBJ2-3, with D perhaps TRBD1 or TRBD2 (5 bases each). Trimming removed 6 bases at V and 8 bases at J, with 15 bases between. The length of the CDR3 is 12 residues. The V gene's germline CDR1 is SQVTM and CDR2 ANQGSEA. CDR3 in DNA: TGCAGCGTGGCCCAGGGAAGCGGTACGCAGTATTTT. Residues: CSVAQGSGTQYF.

This clonotype was counted many times. The chain couples TRBV10-3 to TRBJ1-3; 7 bases are shared with TRBD1. The J segment lost 3 bases and the V segment lost 0 bases, leaving 11 bases of the junction unmatched. The CDR3 covers 18 residues. CDR1 and CDR2 (germline): ENHRY, SYGVKD. As DNA, the CDR3 is TGTGCCATCAGTGAGTCAGGAGGGGGCAATTATTATGGAAACACCATATATTTT. Residues: CAISESGGGNYYGNTIYF.

This clonotype was observed at least ten times. The chain is built from TRBV19 and TRBJ2-2, with 8 bases lining up with TRBD1. Looked up from germline, CDR1 is LNHDA and CDR2 is SQIVND (reference sequence). Trimming cost V 7 bases and J 6 bases; bases outside gene matches: 13. The CDR3 is 16 residues long. CDR3 protein: CASISPWTGKPGELFF. In DNA, the CDR3 is TGTGCCAGTATCTCCCCATGGACAGGGAAGCCCGGGGAGCTGTTTTTT. Full variable domain (remainder filled in from reference TRBV19 and TRBJ2-2): DGGITQSPKYLFRKEGQNVTLSCEQNLNHDAMYWYRQDPGQGLRLIYYSQIVNDFQKGDIAEGYSVSREKKESFPLTVTSAQKNPTAFYLCASISPWTGKPGELFFGEGSRLTVL.

This clonotype was seen many times. The chain is built from TRBV4-2 and TRBJ1-1; D is uncertain. CDR3 length: 15 residues. Per the germline V gene, CDR1 is LGHNA and CDR2 is YNFKEQ. V was clipped by 3 bases and J by 3 bases, with 14 bases between them. In DNA, the CDR3 is TGTGCCAGCAGCCACCTAAGTAGTAGTGACACTGAAGCTTTCTTT. This codes for CASSHLSSSDTEAFF.

V usage is TRBV7-9 and J usage is TRBJ2-5; the D gene could be TRBD1 or TRBD2 (5 bases each). Germline V gene sequence: CDR1 SEHNR, CDR2 FQNEAQ (reference sequence). The CDR3 is 16 amino acids. Deletions cut 8 bases from V and 5 bases from J, with 24 bases between. The CDR3 DNA reads as TGTGCCAGCGGCGTTTTTCCGGGACCCCCTGGGGAGACCCAGTACTTC. It codes for CASGVFPGPPGETQYF.

The chain is built from TRBV24-1 and TRBJ1-5; maybe TRBD1 (5 bases). The V gene lost 5 bases and the J gene lost 1 base, with 17 bases spanning the gap. Germline V CDR1 and CDR2: KGHDR, SFDVKD. CDR3 size: 17 residues. In DNA, the CDR3 is TGTGCCACCAGTGCCGCGGGAAGGGGCGGAAGCAATCAGCCCCAGCATTTT. Its translation is CATSAAGRGGSNQPQHF.

The CDR3 DNA reads as TGTGCCAGTCATTCCCGGGACACTGAAGCTTTCTTT. Translating gives CASHSRDTEAFF. The chain joins TRBV25-1 to TRBJ1-1; no clear D. The CDR3 runs 12 residues. The germline CDR1 and CDR2 sequences are MGHDK and SYGVNS. The V end lost 9 bases, the J end lost 3 bases, and 11 bases lay between the germline ends.

The V gene is TRBV15, the J gene TRBJ2-1; TRBD2 matches at 10 bases. The germline gives CDR1 LNHNV, CDR2 YYDKDF (reference sequence). V shed 5 bases and J 2 bases; nucleotides not matched to a gene: 9. The CDR3 is 17 amino acids. The CDR3 region is CATSHGGLANPYNEQFF. In nucleotides, the CDR3 is TGTGCCACCAGCCACGGGGGACTAGCGAACCCCTACAATGAGCAGTTCTTC. Supplemented by reference TRBV15 and TRBJ2-1, the full variable domain reads DAMVIQNPRYQVTQFGKPVTLSCSQTLNHNVMYWYQQKSSQAPKLLFHYYDKDFNNEADTPDNFQSRRPNTSFCFLDIRSPGLGDTAMYLCATSHGGLANPYNEQFFGPGTRLTVL.